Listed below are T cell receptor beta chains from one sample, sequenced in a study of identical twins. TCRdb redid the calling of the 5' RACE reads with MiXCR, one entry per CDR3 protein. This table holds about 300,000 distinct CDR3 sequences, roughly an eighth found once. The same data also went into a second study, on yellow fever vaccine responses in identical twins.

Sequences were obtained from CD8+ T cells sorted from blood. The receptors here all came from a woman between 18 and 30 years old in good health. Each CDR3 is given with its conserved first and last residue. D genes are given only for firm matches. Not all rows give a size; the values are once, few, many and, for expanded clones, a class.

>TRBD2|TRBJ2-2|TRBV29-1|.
CSVEGVGTRDYTGELFF
TGCAGCGTTGAAGGGGTGGGGACTAGAGACTACACCGGGGAGCTGTTTTTT
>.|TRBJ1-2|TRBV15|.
CATSTTDNYGYTF
TGTGCCACCAGCACTACAGATAACTATGGCTACACCTTC
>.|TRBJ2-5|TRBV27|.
CASSDTTPQETQYF
TGTGCCAGCAGTGACACCACTCCCCAAGAGACCCAGTACTTC
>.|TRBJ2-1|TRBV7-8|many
CASSLSVSSYNEQFF
TGTGCCAGCAGCCTTTCGGTTAGCTCCTACAATGAGCAGTTCTTC
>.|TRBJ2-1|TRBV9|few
CASSLRTSNEQFF
TGTGCCAGCAGCCTACGGACTTCCAATGAGCAGTTCTTC
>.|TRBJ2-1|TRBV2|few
CASSERLLYNEQFF
TGTGCCAGCAGTGAAAGGTTACTATACAATGAGCAGTTCTTC
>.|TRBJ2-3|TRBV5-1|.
CASSFRSGPNTDTQYF
TGCGCCAGCAGCTTCCGGTCGGGGCCCAACACAGATACGCAGTATTTT
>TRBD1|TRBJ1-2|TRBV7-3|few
CASSKTGTVKYGYTF
TGTGCCAGCAGCAAGACCGGGACAGTTAAATATGGCTACACCTTC
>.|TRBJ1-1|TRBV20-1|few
CSAILQGDTEAFF
TGCAGTGCTATATTACAGGGAGACACTGAAGCTTTCTTT
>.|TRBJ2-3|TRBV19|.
CASSRAAVADTQYF
TGTGCCAGTAGTAGGGCGGCAGTGGCAGATACGCAGTATTTT
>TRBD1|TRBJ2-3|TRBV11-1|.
CASSPTSSDRVRRTDTQYF
TGTGCCAGCAGCCCTACTTCGAGTGACAGGGTCCGTCGCACAGATACGCAGTATTTT
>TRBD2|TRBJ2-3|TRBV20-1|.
CSARAPLAGIDTQYF
TGCAGTGCAAGGGCCCCCCTAGCGGGGATTGATACGCAGTATTTT
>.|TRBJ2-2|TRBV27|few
CASSWGRTTGELFF
TGTGCCAGCAGTTGGGGCAGGACCACCGGGGAGCTGTTTTTT
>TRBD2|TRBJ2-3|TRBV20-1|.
CSATPRTSGSSADTQYF
TGCAGTGCCACCCCTAGGACTAGCGGGAGTTCCGCAGATACGCAGTATTTT
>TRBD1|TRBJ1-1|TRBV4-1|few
CASSRRGGGNTEAFF
TGCGCCAGCAGCCGGAGGGGAGGGGGCAACACTGAAGCTTTCTTT
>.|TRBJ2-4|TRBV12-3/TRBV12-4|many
CASSLETLSKNIQYF
TGTGCCAGCAGTTTAGAGACTCTCTCCAAGAACATTCAGTACTTC
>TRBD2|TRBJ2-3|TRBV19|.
CASSIPQREGTDTQYF
TGTGCCAGTAGTATTCCCCAGCGGGAAGGCACAGATACGCAGTATTTT
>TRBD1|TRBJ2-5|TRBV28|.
CASSPQGQIQETQYF
TGTGCCAGCAGTCCCCAGGGACAGATCCAAGAGACCCAGTACTTC
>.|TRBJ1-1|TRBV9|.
CASSPRTAASTEAFF
TGTGCCAGCAGCCCCCGGACAGCCGCGAGCACTGAAGCTTTCTTT
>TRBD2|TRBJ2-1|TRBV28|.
CASSLIAGLTYNEQFF
TGTGCCAGCAGTTTAATAGCGGGTTTAACCTACAATGAGCAGTTCTTC
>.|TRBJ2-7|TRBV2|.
CASSEATDDFVQYF
TGTGCCAGCAGTGAAGCGACGGACGACTTCGTGCAGTACTTC
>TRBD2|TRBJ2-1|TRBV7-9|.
CASSWTSGRVAYNEQFF
TGTGCCAGCAGCTGGACTAGCGGGAGGGTCGCCTACAATGAGCAGTTCTTC
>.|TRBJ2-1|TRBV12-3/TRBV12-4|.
CASSDKGELLYNEQFF
TGTGCCAGCAGCGACAAGGGGGAATTGTTATACAATGAGCAGTTCTTC
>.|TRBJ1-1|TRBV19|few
CASSIGPTNTEAFF
TGTGCCAGTAGTATAGGGCCGACCAACACTGAAGCTTTCTTT
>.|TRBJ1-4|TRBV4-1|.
CASSFERTSNEKLFF
TGCGCCAGCAGCTTCGAACGGACGAGTAATGAAAAACTGTTTTTT
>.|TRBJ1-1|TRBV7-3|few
CASSPEVANTEAFF
TGTGCCAGCAGCCCCGAGGTAGCGAACACTGAAGCTTTCTTT